This T cell receptor beta chain was profiled in a study of blood T cell repertoires in COVID-19. CDR3 size: 14 residues. Germline V gene sequence: CDR1 SEHNR, CDR2 FQNEAQ (reference sequence). Trimming stripped 6 bases from V and 5 bases from J, with 16 bases between. Only one count was recorded for this clone. Clones were read by immunoSEQ multiplex PCR, and TCRdb kept only the in-frame ones, dropping some. The table shows around 260,000 clones, with approximately 87% occurring only once. The receptor was derived from a man in his 60s who had recovered from COVID-19. V gene TRBV7-9 combines with J gene TRBJ2-5, with D possibly being TRBD1 (6 bases). Sequencing input: peripheral blood. The CDR3 loop reads CASSSQTGFETQYF. CDR3 DNA: TGTGCCAGCAGTAGCCAAACAGGGTTTGAGACCCAGTACTTC.